This T cell receptor (beta chain) was recorded in a study of blood T cell repertoires in COVID-19 (dated by TCRdb to about 2020). In terms of the full investigation: Samples from collaborators originated in the United States, Italy and Spain and spanned both the acute and convalescent phases of COVID-19. The prospective study material was composed of cDNA or gDNA derived from T cells, B-cell-depleted T cells, or PBMCs. The dataset comprised deeply sampled blood TCRbeta repertoires from subjects exposed to, actively infected with, or recovered from COVID-19. The repertoires were released in a freely available public database meant as a resource for research on the immune response to SARS-CoV-2. The samples were drawn from two sources: the first 160 participants of the ongoing ImmuneRACE study, and some 1,300 subjects contributed by 6 global collaborators. A de-identified subject ID, COVID-19 status, age in years and sex were almost always included in the sample metadata. Where HLA class I and class II types were available, the types were taken from metadata supplied by the sample provider, not from assay-based typing. On the study overall, not on this receptor specifically: How much clinical and demographic metadata was included differed by source and by participant, and the metadata was provided uncurated.

From the cysteine through the phenylalanine, the CDR3 covers 16 amino acids. Only the CDR3 region is kept as DNA, spanning 48 bases read in frame from base 1. Trimming removed 0 bases from V and 7 bases from J; the gene matches leave 9 bases unexplained. CDR1 and CDR2 are drawn from the germline V gene: SGDLS, YYNGEE. In regard to this clone: Which antigen it targets is not known. No clone much larger than this one lies a single base away; base qualities are absent.

TCRbeta CDR3 regions were amplified from genomic DNA using the immunoSEQ Assay, a bias-controlled multiplex PCR. As for the authors' bioinformatics: The number of nucleated cells in each sample was estimated from the amplification of reference gene primers within the assay. To quantify the absolute abundance of each unique TCRbeta CDR3 rearrangement, sequence reads were collapsed and filtered. For each sample, productive Simpson clonality was calculated as the square root of Simpson's diversity index over productive rearrangements. Entries here come from immuneACCESS through TCRdb and include only in-frame sequences with V and J called. Some clones fail to appear in such tables; in the studies checked, an unresolved V gene covers under half of the shortfall, and the cause of the remainder is unknown. The D gene and trimming were derived from the DNA, and the V and J assignments and clone size from that table. A total of 190,000 or so clones appear in this sample, approximately 86% of them only once. The biggest ten clones account for less than 3% of the sample.

The collaborating institutions used their own protocols to collect whole blood in K2EDTA tubes. For TCRbeta analysis, collaborators shipped samples as frozen whole blood, isolated PBMCs, or DNA extracted from either of those sample types. The sequence came from a man aged 35 to 55 with active or convalescent COVID-19. The chain links TRBV9 with TRBJ1-2, and 10 junction bases match TRBD1. Sequencing was done on a sample of peripheral blood. The DNA sequence follows: TGTGCCAGCAGCGTAGTAGGGGGACAGGGGTTAGGTGGCTACACCTTC. This gives the protein CASSVVGGQGLGGYTF.